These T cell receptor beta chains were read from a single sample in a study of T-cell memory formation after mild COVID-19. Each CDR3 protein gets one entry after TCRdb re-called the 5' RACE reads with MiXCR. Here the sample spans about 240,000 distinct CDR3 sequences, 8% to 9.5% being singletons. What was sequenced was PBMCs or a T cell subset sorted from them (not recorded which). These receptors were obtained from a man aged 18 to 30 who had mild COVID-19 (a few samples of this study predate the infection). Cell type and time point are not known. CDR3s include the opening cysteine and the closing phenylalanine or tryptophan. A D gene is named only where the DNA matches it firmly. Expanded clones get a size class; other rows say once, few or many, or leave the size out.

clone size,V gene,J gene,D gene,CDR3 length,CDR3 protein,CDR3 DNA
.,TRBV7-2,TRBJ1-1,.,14,CASSTPDSHTEAFF,TGTGCCAGCAGCACCCCGGACAGTCACACTGAAGCTTTCTTT
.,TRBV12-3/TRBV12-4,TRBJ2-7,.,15,CASSVDRFPSYEQYF,TGTGCCAGCAGCGTTGACAGATTTCCATCCTACGAGCAGTACTTC
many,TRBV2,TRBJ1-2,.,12,CASSDRLYGYTF,TGTGCCAGCAGTGACAGGTTATATGGCTACACCTTC
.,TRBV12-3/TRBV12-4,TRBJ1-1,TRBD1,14,CASSLEGAITEAFF,TGTGCCAGCAGTTTGGAGGGGGCTATCACTGAAGCTTTCTTT
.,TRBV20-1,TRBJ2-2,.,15,CSAAPAYGNTGELFF,TGCAGTGCTGCCCCTGCATACGGGAACACCGGGGAGCTGTTTTTT
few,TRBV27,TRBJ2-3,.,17,CASSLAYGGAVADTQYF,TGTGCCAGCAGTTTAGCCTATGGGGGGGCCGTCGCAGATACGCAGTATTTT
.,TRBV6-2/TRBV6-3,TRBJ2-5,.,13,CASSYAGRETQYF,TGTGCCAGCAGTTACGCGGGAAGAGAGACCCAGTACTTC
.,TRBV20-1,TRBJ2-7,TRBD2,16,CSARDPGGDTNYEQYF,TGCAGTGCTAGAGACCCCGGGGGGGATACTAACTACGAGCAGTACTTC
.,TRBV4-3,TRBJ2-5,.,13,CASSQGLHETQYF,TGCGCCAGCAGCCAAGGCCTGCATGAGACCCAGTACTTC
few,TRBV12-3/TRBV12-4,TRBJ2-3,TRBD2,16,CASSSLLAGGLDTQYF,TGTGCCAGCAGTTCTCTACTAGCGGGGGGTCTGGATACGCAGTATTTT
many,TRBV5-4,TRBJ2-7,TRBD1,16,CASSLARDSQVNEQYF,TGTGCCAGCAGCTTGGCCCGGGACAGTCAGGTTAACGAGCAGTACTTC
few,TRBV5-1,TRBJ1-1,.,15,CASSLALEGDTEAFF,TGCGCCAGCAGCTTGGCCTTAGAGGGGGACACTGAAGCTTTCTTT
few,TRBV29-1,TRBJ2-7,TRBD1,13,CSVERDRGAEQYF,TGCAGCGTTGAGAGGGACAGGGGGGCCGAGCAGTACTTC
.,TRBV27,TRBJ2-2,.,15,CASSFGGRNTGELFF,TGTGCCAGCAGTTTCGGAGGGCGGAACACCGGGGAGCTGTTTTTT
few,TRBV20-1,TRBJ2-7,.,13,CSARRTGFYEQYF,TGCAGTGCTAGGAGAACAGGGTTCTACGAGCAGTACTTC
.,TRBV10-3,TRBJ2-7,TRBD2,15,CAISGAGRASSEQYF,TGTGCCATCAGTGGGGCGGGGAGGGCCTCTAGCGAGCAGTACTTC
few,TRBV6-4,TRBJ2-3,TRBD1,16,CASSDFTGDRTDTQYF,TGTGCCAGCAGTGACTTTACAGGGGATCGCACAGATACGCAGTATTTT
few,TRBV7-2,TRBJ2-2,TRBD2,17,CASSQRTSGTNTGELFF,TGTGCCAGCAGCCAACGGACTAGCGGGACGAACACCGGGGAGCTGTTTTTT
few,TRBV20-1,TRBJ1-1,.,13,CSARRHPGTEAFF,TGCAGTGCTAGGAGGCACCCGGGGACTGAAGCTTTCTTT
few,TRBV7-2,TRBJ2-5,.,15,CASSSGGTAQETQYF,TGTGCCAGCAGCTCAGGCGGGACAGCTCAAGAGACCCAGTACTTC
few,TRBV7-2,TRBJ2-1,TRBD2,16,CASSLGLAGAGNEQFF,TGTGCCAGCAGCTTGGGACTAGCGGGGGCGGGGAATGAGCAGTTCTTC
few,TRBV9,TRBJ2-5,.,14,CASSAGDLQETQYF,TGTGCCAGCAGCGCGGGGGACTTGCAAGAGACCCAGTACTTC